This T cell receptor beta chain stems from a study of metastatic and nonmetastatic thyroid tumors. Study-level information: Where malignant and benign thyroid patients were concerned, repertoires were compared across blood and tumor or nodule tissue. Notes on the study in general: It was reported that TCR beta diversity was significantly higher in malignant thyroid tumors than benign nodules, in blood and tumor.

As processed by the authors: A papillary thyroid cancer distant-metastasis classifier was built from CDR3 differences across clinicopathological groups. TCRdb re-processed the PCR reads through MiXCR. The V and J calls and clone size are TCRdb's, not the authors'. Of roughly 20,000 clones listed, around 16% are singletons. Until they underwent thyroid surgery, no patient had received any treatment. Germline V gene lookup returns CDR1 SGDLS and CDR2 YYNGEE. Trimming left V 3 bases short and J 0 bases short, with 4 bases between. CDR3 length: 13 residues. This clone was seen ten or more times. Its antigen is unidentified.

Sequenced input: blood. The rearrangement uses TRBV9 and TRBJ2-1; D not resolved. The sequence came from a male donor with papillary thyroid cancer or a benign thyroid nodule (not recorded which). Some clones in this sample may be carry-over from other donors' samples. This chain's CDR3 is CASSESSYNEQFF. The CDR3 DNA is TGTGCCAGCAGCGAGAGCTCCTACAATGAGCAGTTCTTC.